These 12 T cell receptor beta chains were all obtained from the same sample, sequenced in a study of cytomegalovirus exposure and HLA in healthy donors. Method: immunoSEQ multiplex PCR; TCRdb's copy keeps in-frame clones and lacks some. The data show 100,000 to 150,000 clones, just under 95% seen once. The specimen sequenced was PBMCs. The receptors stem from a woman under 30 in good health and CMV-seronegative.

This chain uses TRBV28 with TRBJ1-2; 7 bases map to TRBD1. The V and J ends lost 5 bases and 8 bases, in that order; junction bases with no gene match: 8. The germline V gene encodes CDR1 MDHEN and CDR2 SYDVKM. The CDR3 consists of 13 residues. CDR3 region: CASSAPQGGGYTF. The CDR3 DNA sequence: TGTGCCAGCAGTGCCCCCCAGGGGGGAGGCTACACCTTC.

This sequence joins TRBV30 and TRBJ1-5; TRBD1 matches 11 bases. The ends lost 5 bases at V and 6 bases at J; junction bases unmatched: 3. The V gene's germline CDR1 is GTSNPN and CDR2 SVGIG (reference sequence). The CDR3 has 13 residues. The CDR3: CAWGTGGTQPQHF. CDR3 nucleotide sequence: TGTGCCTGGGGGACAGGGGGGACTCAGCCCCAGCATTTT.

The rearrangement uses TRBV2 and TRBJ1-2; D may be TRBD1 (5 bases). The germline V gene has CDR1 SNHLY and CDR2 FYNNEI. The CDR3 extends over 13 amino acids. V lost 4 bases to trimming and J lost 4 bases, with 10 bases between them. CDR3 in amino acids: CASSAVGGYGYTF. The CDR3 DNA follows: TGTGCCAGCAGTGCTGTGGGGGGCTATGGCTACACCTTC. Drawing the rest from reference TRBV2 and TRBJ1-2, the complete variable domain is EPEVTQTPSHQVTQMGQEVILRCVPISNHLYFYWYRQILGQKVEFLVSFYNNEISEKSEIFDDQFSVERPDGSNFTLKIRSTKLEDSAMYFCASSAVGGYGYTFGSGTRLTVV.

The chain links TRBV19 to TRBJ2-7; TRBD1 matches 9 bases. The CDR3 is 15 residues long. In germline, CDR1 is LNHDA, CDR2 SQIVND (reference sequence). The junction had 8 bases not matched to a gene; V was cut back by 6 bases and J by 2 bases. The CDR3 sequence: CASSIRQGGPYEQYF. For the CDR3, the DNA is TGTGCCAGTAGCATAAGACAGGGGGGACCCTACGAGCAGTACTTC.

The rearrangement links TRBV9 to TRBJ2-2, with no clear D. Trimming stripped 4 bases from V and 1 base from J, with 2 bases between. The CDR3 has 12 residues. The germline CDR1 and CDR2 sequences are SGDLS and YYNGEE. The CDR3 bases are TGTGCCAGCAGCCTGAACACCGGGGAGCTGTTTTTT. Residues: CASSLNTGELFF.

This sequence joins TRBV28 and TRBJ1-1; D is unresolved. This CDR3 contains 11 residues. Germline CDR1 is MDHEN and CDR2 is SYDVKM. Trimming cost V 6 bases and J 5 bases, with 7 bases left between them. The DNA for the CDR3 is TGTGCCAGCAGGTTTCGGACTGAAGCTTTCTTT. It translates to CASRFRTEAFF.

V usage is TRBV7-9 and J usage is TRBJ2-2; tentative D call: TRBD1 (6 bases). Germline CDR1 reads SEHNR; CDR2 reads FQNEAQ (reference sequence). The V gene lost 4 bases and the J gene lost 0 bases, with 12 bases spanning the gap. CDR3 length equals 16 residues. The CDR3 loop is CASSSLDRSNTGELFF. CDR3 coding DNA: TGTGCCAGCAGCTCACTCGACAGGTCGAACACCGGGGAGCTGTTTTTT.

The chain is built from TRBV28 and TRBJ2-7, with 10 bases fitting TRBD2. Germline loops: CDR1 MDHEN, CDR2 SYDVKM. The CDR3 length is 13 residues. V was pared by 9 bases and J by 4 bases, with 6 bases of the junction left unmatched. The CDR3 nucleotides read TGTGCCAGTAGGACTAGCGGAAGATACGAGCAGTACTTC. Its protein product is CASRTSGRYEQYF.

The genes are TRBV6-6 and TRBJ1-2; TRBD1 agrees at 7 bases. The CDR3 covers 14 residues. Germline V gene sequence: CDR1 MNHNY, CDR2 SVGAGI (reference sequence). After removal of 3 bases from V and 3 bases from J, the junction contained 4 bases not matched to a gene. DNA of the CDR3: TGTGCCAGCAGTTATTACAGGGGTCACTATGGCTACACCTTC. Its translation is CASSYYRGHYGYTF.

The rearrangement joins TRBV7-2 to TRBJ1-2; no reliable D call. CDR1 is SGHTA, CDR2 FQGNSA, per germline. This CDR3 comprises 14 residues. Trimming stripped 1 base from V and 4 bases from J, with 10 bases between. The CDR3 DNA follows: TGTGCCAGCAGCTTAGATAGAGGGCTCTATGGCTACACCTTC. Protein product: CASSLDRGLYGYTF.

The chain recombines TRBV6-5 with TRBJ1-1; no definite D call. Trimming cost V 3 bases and J 0 bases, with 8 bases left between them. This CDR3 has 14 amino acids. CDR1 MNHEY and CDR2 SVGAGI come from the germline V gene. The CDR3 is CASSYSSMNTEAFF. The CDR3 DNA is TGTGCCAGCAGTTATAGCAGCATGAACACTGAAGCTTTCTTT.

The V call is TRBV27, the J call TRBJ2-1; 11 bases match TRBD2. CDR1 is MNHEY and CDR2 is SMNVEV in the germline V gene (reference sequence). The CDR3 is 14 residues long. V was clipped by 8 bases and J by 7 bases; unmatched bases: 7. The CDR3 sequence is CASARLAGINEQFF. The CDR3 DNA reads as TGTGCCAGCGCGAGACTAGCGGGAATAAATGAGCAGTTCTTC.